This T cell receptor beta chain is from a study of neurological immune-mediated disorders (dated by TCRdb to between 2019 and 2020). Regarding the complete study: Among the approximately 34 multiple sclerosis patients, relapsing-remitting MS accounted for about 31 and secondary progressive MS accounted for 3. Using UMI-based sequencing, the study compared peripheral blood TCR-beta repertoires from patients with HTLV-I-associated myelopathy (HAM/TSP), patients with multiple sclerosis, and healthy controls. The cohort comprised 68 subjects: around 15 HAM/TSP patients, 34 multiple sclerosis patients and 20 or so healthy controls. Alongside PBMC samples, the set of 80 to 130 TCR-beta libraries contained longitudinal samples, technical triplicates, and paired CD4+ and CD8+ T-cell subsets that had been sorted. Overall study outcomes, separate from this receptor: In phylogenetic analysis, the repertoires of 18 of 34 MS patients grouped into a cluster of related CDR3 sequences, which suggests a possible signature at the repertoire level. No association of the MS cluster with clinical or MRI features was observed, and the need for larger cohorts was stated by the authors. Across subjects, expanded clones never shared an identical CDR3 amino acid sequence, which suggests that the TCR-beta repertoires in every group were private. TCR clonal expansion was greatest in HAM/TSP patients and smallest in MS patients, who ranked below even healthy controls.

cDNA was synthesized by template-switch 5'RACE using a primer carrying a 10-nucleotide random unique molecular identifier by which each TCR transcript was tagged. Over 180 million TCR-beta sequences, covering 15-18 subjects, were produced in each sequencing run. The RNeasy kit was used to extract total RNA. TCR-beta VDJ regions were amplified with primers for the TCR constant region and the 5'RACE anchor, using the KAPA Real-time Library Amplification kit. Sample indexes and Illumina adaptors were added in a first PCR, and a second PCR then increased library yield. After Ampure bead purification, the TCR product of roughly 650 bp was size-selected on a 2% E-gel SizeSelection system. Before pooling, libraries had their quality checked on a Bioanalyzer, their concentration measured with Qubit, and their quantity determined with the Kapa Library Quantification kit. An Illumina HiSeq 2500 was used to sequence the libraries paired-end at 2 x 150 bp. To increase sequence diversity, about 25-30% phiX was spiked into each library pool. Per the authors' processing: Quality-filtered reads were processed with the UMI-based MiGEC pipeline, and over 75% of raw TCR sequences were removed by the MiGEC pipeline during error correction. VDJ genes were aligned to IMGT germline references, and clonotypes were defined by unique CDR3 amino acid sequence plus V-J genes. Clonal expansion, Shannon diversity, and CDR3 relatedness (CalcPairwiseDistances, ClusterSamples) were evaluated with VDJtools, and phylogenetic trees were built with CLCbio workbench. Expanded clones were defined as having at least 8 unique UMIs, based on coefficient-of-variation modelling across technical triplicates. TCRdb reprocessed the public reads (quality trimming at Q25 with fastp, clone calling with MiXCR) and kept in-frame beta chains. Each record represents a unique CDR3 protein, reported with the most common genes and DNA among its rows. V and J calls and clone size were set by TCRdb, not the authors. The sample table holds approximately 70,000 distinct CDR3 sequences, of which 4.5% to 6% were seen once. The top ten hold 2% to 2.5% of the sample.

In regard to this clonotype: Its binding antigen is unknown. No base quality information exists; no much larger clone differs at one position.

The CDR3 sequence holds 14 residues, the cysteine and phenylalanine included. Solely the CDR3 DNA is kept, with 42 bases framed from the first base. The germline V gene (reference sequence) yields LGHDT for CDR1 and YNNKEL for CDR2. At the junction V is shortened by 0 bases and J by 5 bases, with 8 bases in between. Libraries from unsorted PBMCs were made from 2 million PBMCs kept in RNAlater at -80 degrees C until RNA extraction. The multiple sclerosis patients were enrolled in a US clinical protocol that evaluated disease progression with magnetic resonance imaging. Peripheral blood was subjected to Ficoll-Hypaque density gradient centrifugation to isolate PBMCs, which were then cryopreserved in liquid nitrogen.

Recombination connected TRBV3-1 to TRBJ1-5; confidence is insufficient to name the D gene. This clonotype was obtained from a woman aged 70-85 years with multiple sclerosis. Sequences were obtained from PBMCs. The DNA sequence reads TGTGCCAGCAGCCAAGAAAACAGCCATCAGCCCCAGCATTTT. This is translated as CASSQENSHQPQHF.